Listed below are T cell receptor beta chains from one sample, sequenced in a study of PD-1 blockade in classical Hodgkin lymphoma. Method: immunoSEQ multiplex PCR; TCRdb's copy keeps in-frame clones and lacks some. This sample yields about 28,000 clones, of which roughly 77% are seen a single time; around 15% belongs to the top ten. The sequencing used peripheral blood mononuclear cells (PBMCs), collected before the fourth cycle of nivolumab. Receptor source: a human donor with classical Hodgkin lymphoma. CDR3s include the opening cysteine and the closing phenylalanine or tryptophan. A D gene is named only where the DNA matches it firmly. A row's size may be missing; if present it is once, few, many or a size class.

.	TRBV29-1	.	TRBJ2-1	TGCAGCGTTCAAGACCAGATGGGGAATGAGCAGTTCTTC	CSVQDQMGNEQFF
.	TRBV6-1	.	TRBJ2-7	TGTGCCAGCGCAAAGAACTACGAGCAGTACTTC	CASAKNYEQYF
.	TRBV28	TRBD1	TRBJ2-5	TGTGCCAGCAGTCCGGAGACAGGGGAATGGGAGACCCAGTACTTC	CASSPETGEWETQYF
.	TRBV4-1	.	TRBJ1-1	TGCGCCAGCAGCCACCCAGAGTACACTGAAGCTTTCTTT	CASSHPEYTEAFF
.	TRBV9	.	TRBJ2-3	TGTGCCAGCAGCGTAGTTGGCGGGGGCACAGATACGCAGTATTTT	CASSVVGGGTDTQYF
.	TRBV28	.	TRBJ2-1	TGTGCCAGCAGTTTAGGTCTCTATGAGCAGTTCTTC	CASSLGLYEQFF
.	TRBV19	TRBD1	TRBJ1-5	TGTGCCAGTAGCCTGACAGGGGATCAGCCCCAGCATTTT	CASSLTGDQPQHF
.	TRBV13	TRBD1	TRBJ2-5	TGTGCCAGCAGCTTAGGGGACAGGCAAGGAGAGACCCAGTACTTC	CASSLGDRQGETQYF
once	TRBV7-3	.	TRBJ2-1	TGTGCCAGCAGCGTCGGATTTTCCCTTAGCTCCTACAATGAGCAGTTCTTC	CASSVGFSLSSYNEQFF
once	TRBV28	.	TRBJ2-7	TGTGCCAGCAGTTTATCGGGGGACGGGTCCTACGAGCAGTACTTC	CASSLSGDGSYEQYF
.	TRBV6-1	.	TRBJ2-7	TGTGCCAGCACTGGAGCGACCTACGAGCAGTACTTC	CASTGATYEQYF
few	TRBV2	.	TRBJ2-3	TGTGCCAGCGCGGACGGGACTTCAGATACGCAGTATTTT	CASADGTSDTQYF
.	TRBV27	TRBD2	TRBJ2-7	TGTGCCAGCAGGCGGGGCGGGAGTAGCTACGAGCAGTACTTC	CASRRGGSSYEQYF
.	TRBV6-5	TRBD1	TRBJ2-2	TGTGCCAGCAGCCGGGACAGGGAAACCGGGGAGCTGTTTTTT	CASSRDRETGELFF
.	TRBV18	.	TRBJ2-5	TGTGCCAGCTCACTAGTCCAAGAGACCCAGTACTTC	CASSLVQETQYF
once	TRBV25-1	.	TRBJ2-2	TGTGCCAGCACTGGGACTGCGAACACCGGGGAGCTGTTTTTT	CASTGTANTGELFF
few	TRBV25-1	.	TRBJ1-1	TGTGCCAGCAGTAGGGGAGGGTACACTGAAGCTTTCTTT	CASSRGGYTEAFF
.	TRBV5-4	.	TRBJ2-4	TGTGCCAGCAGCCCGGAGGGCCGTGACATTCAGTACTTC	CASSPEGRDIQYF
.	TRBV30	TRBD1	TRBJ1-1	TGTGCCTGGACGGGACAGCCGAACACTGAAGCTTTCTTT	CAWTGQPNTEAFF
.	TRBV19	.	TRBJ2-1	TGTGCCACAGCACTGACTGTGAGCTCCTACAATGAGCAGTTCTTC	CATALTVSSYNEQFF
.	TRBV5-1	TRBD2	TRBJ2-1	TGCGCCAGCAGCCCCGGGACTAGCGGGAGGGGTGAGCAGTTCTTC	CASSPGTSGRGEQFF